This T cell receptor beta chain is drawn from a study of cytomegalovirus exposure and HLA in healthy donors. 13 Jbeta primers and 60 Vbeta primers were used for the PCR. Produced via immunoSEQ multiplex PCR; TCRdb's table is partial and in-frame only. The profile shows about 140,000 clones, 70% to 85% of them singletons. Study-level points and caveats: Presence/absence comparisons presumed near-even sequencing depth among donors. By a later analysis, the bulk of CMV-associated TCR beta chains appeared HLA-restricted.

As for this clone: Its cognate antigen is unknown.

CDR3 size: 14 residues. The sequence derives from a man aged 40-50 years in good health and CMV-seronegative. Sequencing used PBMCs. This chain connects TRBV21-1 to TRBJ1-3. TRBV21-1 is listed as a pseudogene. The DNA for the CDR3 is TGTGCCAGCAGCAGGACGGGGTTGTGGAACACCATATATTTT. Translated: CASSRTGLWNTIYF.